Shown below are 21 T cell receptor beta chains from a single sample sequenced in a study of T cells after yellow fever vaccination. TCRdb fed the 5' RACE reads into MiXCR, producing one record per CDR3 protein. The sample records about 140,000 distinct CDR3 sequences, over 7% being singletons. This material consisted of CD4+ T cells sorted from PBMCs, taken 5 days after the yellow fever booster vaccination. The receptor source for this set is a man younger than 45 who received the YFV17D yellow fever vaccine.

The sample holds many counts of this clonotype. The chain joins TRBV7-8 to TRBJ2-3; the match to TRBD1 covers 7 bases. This CDR3 comprises 12 residues. The germline V gene encodes CDR1 SGHVS and CDR2 FQNEAQ. The J segment lost 7 bases and the V segment lost 5 bases, leaving 3 bases of the junction unmatched. Written as DNA, the CDR3 is TGTGCCAGCAGCGTACAGGGGTATACGCAGTATTTT. It encodes CASSVQGYTQYF.

This chain links TRBV7-2 with TRBJ2-1; 10 bases are shared with TRBD1. The V segment lost 5 bases and the J segment 9 bases; nucleotides outside the gene matches: 13. Germline V gene data show CDR1 as SGHTA and CDR2 as FQGNSA. The CDR3 spans 16 residues. The chain's CDR3 is CASSPKGRTGGLEQFF. CDR3 in DNA: TGTGCCAGCAGCCCGAAAGGGAGGACAGGGGGGCTTGAGCAGTTCTTC.

This clonotype was detected many times. The J gene is TRBJ2-5, the V gene TRBV20-1; D uncertain. Germline V gene lookup returns CDR1 DFQATT and CDR2 SNEGSKA (reference sequence). Trimming took off 6 bases at V and 3 bases at J, with 11 bases between the two ends. The length of the CDR3 is 12 residues. The CDR3 DNA is TGCAGTGCGCCCAAGGGAAAAGAGACCCAGTACTTC. It yields the protein CSAPKGKETQYF.

Many counts were recorded for this clonotype. This chain links TRBV5-1 with TRBJ2-3, with D possibly TRBD2 on 6 matching bases. Germline-derived CDR1 and CDR2 are SGHRS and YFSETQ. Trimming pared 2 bases from V and 2 bases from J, leaving 15 bases between. The CDR3 loop spans 16 amino acids. CDR3 protein: CASSLGGLTFTDTQYF. The CDR3 coding sequence is TGCGCCAGCAGCTTAGGAGGGCTTACCTTCACAGATACGCAGTATTTT.

In its sample, this clonotype was seen many times. The gene calls are TRBV20-1 and TRBJ2-3; D is unclear. With 0 bases removed from V and 1 base from J, the gap between germline ends came to 8 bases. The germline CDR1 and CDR2 sequences are DFQATT and SNEGSKA (reference sequence). There are 14 residues in the CDR3. CDR3 in DNA: TGCAGTGCTAGAGATCCCCTGGGCACAGATACGCAGTATTTT. It specifies CSARDPLGTDTQYF.

This clonotype was found many times. The chain is built from TRBV5-6 and TRBJ2-2; maybe TRBD2 (5 bases). Germline CDR1 is SGHDT and CDR2 is YYEEEE. Trimming removed 3 bases from V and 5 bases from J, with 14 bases in between. CDR3 length equals 15 residues. CDR3 bases: TGTGCCAGCAGCTACACGGGTTGGAGGACCGGGGAGCTGTTTTTT. The encoded protein is CASSYTGWRTGELFF. The full variable domain, its missing parts supplied by reference TRBV5-6 and TRBJ2-2, is DAGVTQSPTHLIKTRGQQVTLRCSPKSGHDTVSWYQQALGQGPQFIFQYYEEEERQRGNFPDRFSGHQFPNYSSELNVNALLLGDSALYLCASSYTGWRTGELFFGEGSRLTVL.

This clonotype was seen at least ten times. This chain links TRBV4-2 with TRBJ1-3, with D unresolved. The CDR3 is made up of 16 amino acids. Germline-derived CDR1 and CDR2 are LGHNA and YNFKEQ. V shed 0 bases and J shed 0 bases, with 9 bases lying between them. CDR3 coding DNA: TGTGCCAGCAGCCAAGAACGGACCGACTCTGGAAACACCATATATTTT. Its translation: CASSQERTDSGNTIYF.

This chain connects TRBV20-1 to TRBJ1-5; D is undetermined. Germline V gene data show CDR1 as DFQATT and CDR2 as SNEGSKA (reference sequence). The CDR3 contains 13 residues. Trimming took off 3 bases at V and 6 bases at J, with 12 bases between the two ends. CDR3 amino acids: CSARVVEGQPQHF. CDR3 DNA: TGCAGTGCTAGGGTCGTTGAAGGTCAGCCCCAGCATTTT.

This clonotype was seen ten or more times. This chain links TRBV5-1 with TRBJ1-1; D is unclear. Germline lookup yields CDR1 SGHRS and CDR2 YFSETQ. The CDR3 sequence is 11 residues long. V shed 0 bases and J shed 10 bases, with 7 bases lying between them. CDR3 nucleotides: TGCGCCAGCAGCTTGGATGGTGTAGCTTTCTTT. Its protein is CASSLDGVAFF. Supplemented by reference TRBV5-1 and TRBJ1-1, the full variable domain reads KAGVTQTPRYLIKTRGQQVTLSCSPISGHRSVSWYQQTPGQGLQFLFEYFSETQRNKGNFPGRFSGRQFSNSRSEMNVSTLELGDSALYLCASSLDGVAFFGQGTRLTVV.

The genes are TRBV30 and TRBJ2-5; 8 bases match TRBD1. Looked up from germline, CDR1 is GTSNPN and CDR2 is SVGIG (reference sequence). V dropped 3 bases and J dropped 5; count of bases not matched to a gene: 14. The CDR3 is made up of 16 amino acids. The CDR3 sequence is CAWSARGQRFRETQYF. The CDR3 DNA is TGTGCCTGGAGCGCCAGGGGGCAACGGTTCAGGGAGACCCAGTACTTC.

This clonotype was seen ten or more times. The V gene is TRBV7-6, the J gene TRBJ1-1; 7 nucleotides match TRBD1. The germline V gene encodes CDR1 SGHVS and CDR2 FNYEAQ. V lost 1 base to trimming and J lost 0 bases; unmatched junction nucleotides: 5. This CDR3 comprises 16 residues. The CDR3: CASSLGGQPMNTEAFF. The CDR3 DNA is TGTGCCAGCAGCTTAGGGGGACAGCCCATGAACACTGAAGCTTTCTTT.

This clonotype was counted ten times or more. The rearrangement uses TRBV3-1 and TRBJ1-1; D possibly corresponds to TRBD1 (5 bases). This CDR3 region has 13 residues. The germline V and J ends were trimmed by 4 bases and 7 bases, with 13 bases remaining between them. Germline V lookup: CDR1 LGHDT, CDR2 YNNKEL (reference sequence). In DNA, the CDR3 is TGTGCCAGCAGCCTGGACCCGGGGGTTGAAGCTTTCTTT. This sequence encodes CASSLDPGVEAFF.

This clonotype appeared many times. The CDR3 nucleotides are TGCGCCAGCAGCTTGGGACACAGCCTACAAGAGACCCAGTACTTC. Its protein product is CASSLGHSLQETQYF. This sequence joins TRBV5-1 and TRBJ2-5; unclear D gene. Trimming stripped 0 bases from V and 2 bases from J, with 11 bases between. From germline, CDR1 is SGHRS and CDR2 YFSETQ. The CDR3 covers 15 residues.

In its sample, this clonotype was seen many times. CDR3 sequence reads: CATTFSGQETQYF. In DNA form, the CDR3 reads TGCGCCACCACCTTTAGTGGCCAAGAGACCCAGTACTTC. The rearrangement links TRBV10-2 to TRBJ2-5; no reliable D call. The germline CDR1 and CDR2 sequences are WSHSY and SAAADI. V lost 10 bases, J lost 1 base, and 13 bases lay in between. The CDR3 totals 13 residues.

This clonotype appeared many times. The chain uses TRBV7-9 and TRBJ2-7, with 10 positions matching TRBD1. In germline, CDR1 is SEHNR, CDR2 FQNEAQ (reference sequence). The CDR3 is 14 residues long. V lost 3 bases to trimming and J lost 6 bases; unmatched junction nucleotides: 5. CDR3 loop: CASSFGQGVSEQYF. The CDR3 DNA is TGTGCCAGCAGCTTCGGACAGGGGGTTTCCGAGCAGTACTTC.

This clonotype was seen many times. The rearrangement links TRBV20-1 to TRBJ2-7; D unresolved. Germline lookup yields CDR1 DFQATT and CDR2 SNEGSKA (reference sequence). This CDR3 has 14 amino acids. Trimming shortened V by 6 bases and J by 3 bases, and 18 bases separated the two germline ends. CDR3 DNA: TGCAGTGCCAGCTCTCGGGCGGCTGACTACGAGCAGTACTTC. This gives the protein CSASSRAADYEQYF.

This clonotype was detected only a few times. V and J are TRBV20-1 and TRBJ2-7, with 12 bases lining up with TRBD2. The CDR3 totals 18 residues. CDR1 DFQATT and CDR2 SNEGSKA come from the germline V gene (reference sequence). V lost 5 bases to trimming and J lost 2 bases; unmatched junction nucleotides: 16. CDR3 amino acids: CSARIRTSGNLEAYEQYF. DNA for the CDR3: TGCAGTGCTCGAATAAGGACTAGCGGGAACCTTGAGGCCTACGAGCAGTACTTC.

This clonotype was observed at least ten times. The chain carries TRBV9 and TRBJ2-2; no reliable D call. This CDR3 has 15 amino acids. Germline CDR1 reads SGDLS; CDR2 reads YYNGEE. V lost 0 bases and J lost 4, with 10 bases in between. CDR3 DNA sequence: TGTGCCAGCAGCGTAGAGAGTATTATCACCGGGGAGCTGTTTTTT. Amino acid sequence: CASSVESIITGELFF. Based on the CDR3 plus reference TRBV9 and TRBJ2-2, the full variable domain is DSGVTQTPKHLITATGQRVTLRCSPRSGDLSVYWYQQSLDQGLQFLIQYYNGEERAKGNILERFSAQQFPDLHSELNLSSLELGDSALYFCASSVESIITGELFFGEGSRLTVL.

This clonotype was detected many times. This chain joins TRBV20-1 and TRBJ2-1; 7 positions agree with TRBD2. The J segment lost 7 bases and the V segment lost 4 bases, leaving 10 bases of the junction unmatched. Germline V gene lookup returns CDR1 DFQATT and CDR2 SNEGSKA (reference sequence). The CDR3 spans 14 residues. Written as DNA, the CDR3 is TGCAGTGCTAAAATCCGGGACTATTATAATGAGCAGTTCTTC. This codes for CSAKIRDYYNEQFF.

This clonotype was counted ten times or more. The chain links TRBV2 to TRBJ2-7, with D possibly TRBD2 on 6 matching bases. CDR1 is SNHLY, CDR2 FYNNEI, per germline. The V end lost 6 bases, the J end lost 5 bases, and 20 bases lay between the germline ends. CDR3 size: 15 residues. CDR3 nucleotide sequence: TGTGCCAGCAGACCTCCGGGACTGTCCCTAGACGAGCAGTACTTC. Amino acids: CASRPPGLSLDEQYF.

This clonotype occurred many times. The V call is TRBV6-2 or TRBV6-3, the J call TRBJ1-1; D call uncertain. There are 12 residues in the CDR3. CDR1 MNHEY and CDR2 SVGEGT come from the germline V gene. V lost 0 bases and J lost 7, with 6 bases in between. The CDR3 here is CASSYSSVEAFF. The CDR3 DNA is TGTGCCAGCAGTTACTCGTCGGTTGAAGCTTTCTTT.